This TCR beta chain was sequenced for a study of cytomegalovirus exposure and HLA in healthy donors. Regarding the study as a whole: The study flagged some 170 TCR beta chains as cytomegalovirus-associated.

Note on this clone: What it binds is unknown.

This PCR relied on a set of 60 Vbeta primers and 13 Jbeta primers. Assay used: immunoSEQ multiplex PCR; TCRdb lists only in-frame clones, some missing. The sample carries about 190,000 clones, 75% to 90% recorded once. CDR3 length equals 16 residues. V shed 6 bases, J shed 0 bases, and the junction held 4 bases outside the gene matches. In germline, CDR1 is SGDLS, CDR2 YYNGEE. The TCR sequence derives from a woman between 50 and 59 years old in good health and CMV-seropositive. The rearrangement joins TRBV9 to TRBJ2-3; 13 bases are a match to TRBD2. The specimen sequenced was PBMCs. The CDR3 sequence is CASNGLAGVSTDTQYF. CDR3 in DNA: TGTGCCAGCAACGGACTAGCGGGGGTTAGCACAGATACGCAGTATTTT.